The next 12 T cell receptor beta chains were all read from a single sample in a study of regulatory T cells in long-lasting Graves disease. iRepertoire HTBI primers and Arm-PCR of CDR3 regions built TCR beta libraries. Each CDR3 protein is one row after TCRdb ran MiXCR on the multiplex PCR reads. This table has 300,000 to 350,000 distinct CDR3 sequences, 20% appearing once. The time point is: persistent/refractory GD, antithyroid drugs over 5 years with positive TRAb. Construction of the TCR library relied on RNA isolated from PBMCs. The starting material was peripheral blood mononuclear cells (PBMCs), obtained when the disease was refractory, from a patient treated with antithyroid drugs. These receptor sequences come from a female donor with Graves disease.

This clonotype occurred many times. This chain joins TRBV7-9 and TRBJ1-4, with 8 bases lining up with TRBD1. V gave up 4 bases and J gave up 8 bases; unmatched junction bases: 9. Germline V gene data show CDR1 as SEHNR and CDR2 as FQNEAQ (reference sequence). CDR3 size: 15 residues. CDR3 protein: CASSSQGGVIEKLFF. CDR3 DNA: TGTGCCAGCAGCTCACAGGGGGGAGTCATCGAAAAACTGTTTTTT. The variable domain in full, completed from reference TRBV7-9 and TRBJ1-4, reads DTGVSQNPRHKITKRGQNVTFRCDPISEHNRLYWYRQTLGQGPEFLTYFQNEAQLEKSRLLSDRFSAERPKGSFSTLEIQRTEQGDSAMYLCASSSQGGVIEKLFFGSGTQLSVL.

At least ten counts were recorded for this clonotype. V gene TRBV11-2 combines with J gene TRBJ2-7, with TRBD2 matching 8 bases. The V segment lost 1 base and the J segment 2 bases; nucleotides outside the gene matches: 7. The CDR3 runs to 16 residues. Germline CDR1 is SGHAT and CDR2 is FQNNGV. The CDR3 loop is CASSLAIGGLAYEQYF. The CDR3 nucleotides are TGTGCCAGCAGCTTAGCCATCGGGGGACTAGCCTACGAGCAGTACTTC.

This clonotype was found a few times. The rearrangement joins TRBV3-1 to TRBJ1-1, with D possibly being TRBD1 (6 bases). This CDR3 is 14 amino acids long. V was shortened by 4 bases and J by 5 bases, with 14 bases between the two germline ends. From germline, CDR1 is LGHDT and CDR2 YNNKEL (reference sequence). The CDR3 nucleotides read TGTGCCAGCAGCCGAATACAGGGCGGGACTGAAGCTTTCTTT. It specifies CASSRIQGGTEAFF.

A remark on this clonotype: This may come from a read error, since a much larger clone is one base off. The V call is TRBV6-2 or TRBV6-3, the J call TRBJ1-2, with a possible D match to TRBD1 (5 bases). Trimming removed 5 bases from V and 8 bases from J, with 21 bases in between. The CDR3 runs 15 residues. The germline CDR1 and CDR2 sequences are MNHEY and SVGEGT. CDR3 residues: CASSHGYPPTGGYTF. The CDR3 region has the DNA TGTGCCAGCAGTCATGGGTACCCACCTACAGGCGGCTACACCTTC.

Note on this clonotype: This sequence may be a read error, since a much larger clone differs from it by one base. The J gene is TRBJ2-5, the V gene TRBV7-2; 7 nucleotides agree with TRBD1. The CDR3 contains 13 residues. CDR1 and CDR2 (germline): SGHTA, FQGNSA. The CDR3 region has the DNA TGTGCCAGCAGCTTCGACAGGGAAGAGACCCTGTACTTC. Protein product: CASSFDREETLYF.

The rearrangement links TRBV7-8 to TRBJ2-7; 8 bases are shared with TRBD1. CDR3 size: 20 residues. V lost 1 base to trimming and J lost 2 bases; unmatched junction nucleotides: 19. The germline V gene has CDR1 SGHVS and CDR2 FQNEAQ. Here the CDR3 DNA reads TGTGCCAGCAGCTTAGGCCGGAGGGTCCTCCGGGACAGGATTACCTACGAGCAGTACTTC. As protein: CASSLGRRVLRDRITYEQYF.

In DNA form, the CDR3 reads TGCAGCGTTCCTACGGGCATCCACCAAGCTGAAGCTTTCTTT. Its translation is CSVPTGIHQAEAFF. The chain has TRBV29-1 and TRBJ1-1; D gene uncertain. CDR3 length equals 14 residues. Trimming removed 5 bases from V and 6 bases from J, with 19 bases in between. Germline values: CDR1 SQVTM, CDR2 ANQGSEA.

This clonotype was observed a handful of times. The CDR3 region has the DNA TGTGCCAGCAGTTATACAGCGAATCAGCCCCAGCATTTT. Translating gives CASSYTANQPQHF. The gene calls are TRBV6-5 and TRBJ1-5; D is unclear. V was pared by 3 bases and J by 4 bases, with 7 bases between. The CDR3 is made up of 13 amino acids. Looked up from germline, CDR1 is MNHEY and CDR2 is SVGAGI.

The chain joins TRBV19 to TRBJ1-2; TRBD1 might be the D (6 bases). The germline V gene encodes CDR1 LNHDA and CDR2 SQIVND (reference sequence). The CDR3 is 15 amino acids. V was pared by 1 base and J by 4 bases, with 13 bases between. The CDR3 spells CASSIAQGRGYGYTF. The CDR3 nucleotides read TGTGCCAGTAGTATAGCTCAGGGGCGCGGCTATGGCTACACCTTC.

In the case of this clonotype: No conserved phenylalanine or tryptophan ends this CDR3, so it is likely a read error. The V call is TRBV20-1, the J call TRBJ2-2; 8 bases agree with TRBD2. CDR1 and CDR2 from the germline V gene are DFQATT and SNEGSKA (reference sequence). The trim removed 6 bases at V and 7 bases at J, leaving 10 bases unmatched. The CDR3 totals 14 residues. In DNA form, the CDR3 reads TGCAGTGCAGGGGTAGCGGGAAGAATCGGGGAGCTGTTTGTT. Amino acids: CSAGVAGRIGELFV.

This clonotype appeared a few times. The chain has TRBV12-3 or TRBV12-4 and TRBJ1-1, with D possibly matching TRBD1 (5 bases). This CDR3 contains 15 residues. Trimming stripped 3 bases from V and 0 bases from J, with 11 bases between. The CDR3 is CASSFRRGMNTEAFF. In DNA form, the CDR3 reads TGTGCCAGCAGTTTCCGTAGGGGAATGAACACTGAAGCTTTCTTT.

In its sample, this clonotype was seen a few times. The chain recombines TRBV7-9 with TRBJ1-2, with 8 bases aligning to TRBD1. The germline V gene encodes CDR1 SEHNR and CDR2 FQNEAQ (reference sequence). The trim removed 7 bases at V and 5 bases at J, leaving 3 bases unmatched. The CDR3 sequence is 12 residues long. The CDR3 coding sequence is TGTGCCAGCAACGACAGGGGTTATGGCTACACCTTC. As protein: CASNDRGYGYTF.